Listed below are T cell receptor beta chains from one sample, sequenced in a study of control samples from healthy donors and cancer patients. Clones were sequenced by immunoSEQ multiplex PCR, and TCRdb holds only the in-frame ones, with some missing. The data contain 150,000 to 200,000 clones, around nine tenths of them singletons. Sequencing used blood. These TCRs come from a man aged 25 to 40 in good health. Both conserved end residues are part of each CDR3. The D gene is left open where the match is weak. Only some rows state a clone size, as once, few, many or a class for expanded clones.

>TRBV24-1|-|TRBJ2-5|-
CATSDLTGGGETQYF
TGTGCCACCAGTGATTTGACAGGGGGGGGAGAGACCCAGTACTTC
>TRBV27|-|TRBJ1-2|-
CASSPGGVGYGYTF
TGTGCCAGCAGCCCGGGGGGGGTTGGCTATGGCTACACCTTC
>TRBV27|-|TRBJ2-5|-
CASSGTTRQETQYF
TGTGCCAGCAGCGGGACGACTAGACAAGAGACCCAGTACTTC
>TRBV5-4|-|TRBJ2-3|TRBD2
CASSPKGLAADTQYF
TGTGCCAGCAGCCCCAAGGGACTAGCGGCAGATACGCAGTATTTT
>TRBV12-3/TRBV12-4|few|TRBJ2-7|-
CASSHSYEQYF
TGTGCCAGCAGTCACTCCTACGAGCAGTACTTC
>TRBV4-3|once|TRBJ1-4|-
CASSPTPMTGASEKLFF
TGCGCCAGCAGCCCGACCCCTATGACCGGGGCGTCTGAAAAACTGTTTTTT
>TRBV4-1|-|TRBJ2-1|-
CASSTPSRAAEQFF
TGCGCCAGCAGCACCCCGAGTAGGGCGGCTGAGCAGTTCTTC
>TRBV7-6|-|TRBJ2-1|TRBD2
CASSLGAGYEQFF
TGTGCCAGCAGCTTAGGAGCGGGGTATGAGCAGTTCTTC
>TRBV6-5|-|TRBJ1-2|-
CASNQWGGDYGYTF
TGTGCCAGCAATCAATGGGGGGGGGACTATGGCTACACCTTC
>TRBV3-1/TRBV3-2|-|TRBJ2-7|-
CASSQDWGGEQYF
TGTGCCAGCAGCCAAGATTGGGGTGGCGAGCAGTACTTC
>TRBV6-1|-|TRBJ2-7|TRBD1
CASSPGTAEQYF
TGTGCCAGCAGTCCCGGGACAGCCGAGCAGTACTTC
>TRBV9|-|TRBJ2-1|TRBD2
CASSVAGLAGHEQFF
TGTGCCAGCAGCGTAGCGGGACTAGCGGGCCATGAGCAGTTCTTC
>TRBV3-1/TRBV3-2|-|TRBJ2-3|TRBD2
CASSPSPGLETDTQYF
TGTGCCAGCAGTCCTAGTCCGGGACTAGAGACAGATACGCAGTATTTT
>TRBV6-4|few|TRBJ2-1|-
CASSADTYNEQFF
TGTGCCAGCAGCGCGGATACCTACAATGAGCAGTTCTTC
>TRBV4-1|-|TRBJ2-2|TRBD1
CASSQGRTGTGELFF
TGCGCCAGCAGCCAAGGGAGGACAGGGACCGGGGAGCTGTTTTTT
>TRBV5-1|-|TRBJ2-5|-
CASQGSYQETQYF
TGTGCCAGCCAGGGGTCGTACCAAGAGACCCAGTACTTC
>TRBV30|once|TRBJ1-5|TRBD1
CAWSHRTGGQPQHF
TGTGCCTGGAGCCACCGAACAGGGGGGCAGCCCCAGCATTTT
>TRBV10-3|-|TRBJ2-1|TRBD2
CAISLLSGGVAPSSYNEQFF
TGTGCCATCAGTCTACTTAGCGGGGGGGTCGCCCCAAGCTCCTACAATGAGCAGTTCTTC
>TRBV18|-|TRBJ1-1|-
CASSLLAANTEAFF
TGTGCCAGCTCGTTATTGGCAGCGAACACTGAAGCTTTCTTT
>TRBV6-5|-|TRBJ2-1|TRBD1
CASSRGTGSGNEQFF
TGTGCCAGCAGCAGGGGGACAGGGAGTGGCAATGAGCAGTTCTTC
>TRBV28|-|TRBJ1-4|-
CASSLGGRKLFF
TGTGCCAGCAGTTTAGGGGGGCGAAAACTGTTTTTT
>TRBV6-5|-|TRBJ1-5|TRBD1
CASSPGQGWDQPQHF
TGTGCCAGCAGCCCCGGACAGGGGTGGGATCAGCCCCAGCATTTT
>TRBV29-1|-|TRBJ2-7|-
CSVEEGAGPLKQYF
TGCAGCGTTGAAGAGGGGGCGGGCCCCTTGAAGCAGTACTTC
>TRBV28|-|TRBJ1-2|TRBD1
CASRGTGGYGYTF
TGTGCCAGCAGGGGTACAGGGGGCTATGGCTACACCTTC
>TRBV30|-|TRBJ2-1|-
CAWGPIGLQFF
TGTGCCTGGGGACCAATAGGACTTCAGTTCTTC
>TRBV7-9|-|TRBJ2-7|-
CASTPGHVYEQYF
TGTGCCAGCACTCCGGGACACGTCTACGAGCAGTACTTC
>TRBV4-1|-|TRBJ2-1|TRBD1
CASSQGDRVNEQFF
TGCGCCAGCAGCCAGGGCGACAGGGTCAATGAGCAGTTCTTC
>TRBV4-2|-|TRBJ1-3|-
CASSPDIKGRRGPGNTIYF
TGTGCCAGCAGCCCAGATATAAAGGGACGCCGAGGGCCTGGAAACACCATATATTTT
>TRBV13|-|TRBJ2-3|TRBD1
CASSAGDRDTQYF
TGTGCCAGCAGCGCCGGGGACAGGGATACGCAGTATTTT